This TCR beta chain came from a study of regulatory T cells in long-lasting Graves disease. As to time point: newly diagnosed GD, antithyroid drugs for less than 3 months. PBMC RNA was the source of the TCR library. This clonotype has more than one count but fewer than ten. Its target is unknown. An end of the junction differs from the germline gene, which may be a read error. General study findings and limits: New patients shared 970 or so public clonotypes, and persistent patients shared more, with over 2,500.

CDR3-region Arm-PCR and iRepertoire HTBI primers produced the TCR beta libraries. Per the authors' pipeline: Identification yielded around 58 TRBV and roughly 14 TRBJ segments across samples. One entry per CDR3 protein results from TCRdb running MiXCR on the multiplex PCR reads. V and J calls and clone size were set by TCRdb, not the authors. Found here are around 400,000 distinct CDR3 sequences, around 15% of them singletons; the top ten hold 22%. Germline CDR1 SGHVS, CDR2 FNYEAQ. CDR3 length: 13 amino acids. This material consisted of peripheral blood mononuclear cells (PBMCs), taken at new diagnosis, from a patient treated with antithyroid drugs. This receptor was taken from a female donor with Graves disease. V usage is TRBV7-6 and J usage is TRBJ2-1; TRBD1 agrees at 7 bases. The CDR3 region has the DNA TGTGTCAGCAGCTCGACAGGGAGCAATGAGCAGTTCTTC. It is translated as CVSSSTGSNEQFF. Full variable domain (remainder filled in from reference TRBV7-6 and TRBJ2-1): GAGVSQSPRYKVTKRGQDVALRCDPISGHVSLYWYRQALGQGPEFLTYFNYEAQQDKSGLPNDRFSAERPEGSISTLTIQRTEQRDSAMYRCVSSSTGSNEQFFGPGTRLTVL.